This TCR beta chain derives from a study of regulatory T cells in long-lasting Graves disease. Study background: Less than 3 months of antithyroid drugs had been taken by newly diagnosed Graves' patients. General study results and limits: Persistent patients shared 2,500 to 3,000 public clonotypes among themselves. Newly diagnosed patients shared fewer, at roughly 970. Few sampled subjects may have lowered accuracy. Persistent disease preferred TRBV28, TRBJ1-2 and TRBJ2-5.

Described time point: newly diagnosed GD, antithyroid drugs for less than 3 months. Making the TCR library involved RNA that had been extracted from PBMCs. Arm-PCR of CDR3 regions with iRepertoire HTBI primers generated TCR beta libraries. TCRdb reprocessed the multiplex PCR reads with MiXCR, giving one entry per CDR3 protein. The data hold about 370,000 distinct CDR3 sequences, with about a sixth observed a single time. Germline-derived CDR1 and CDR2 are SGHAT and FQNNGV. The CDR3 covers 15 residues. V lost 1 base to trimming and J lost 0 bases, with 10 bases between them. There are many counts of this clonotype. Its matching antigen is unknown.

This clonotype originated in a female donor with Graves disease. The source was peripheral blood mononuclear cells (PBMCs), collected at new diagnosis, from a patient treated with antithyroid drugs. The rearrangement links TRBV11-2 to TRBJ2-7; D uncertain. In nucleotides, the CDR3 is TGTGCCAGCAGCTTAGGGCCGTCGAGCTCCTACGAGCAGTACTTC. It is translated as CASSLGPSSSYEQYF.